This T cell receptor (beta chain) was profiled in a study of siplizumab effects on memory and regulatory T cells. Study-wide results and limits: Siplizumab produced a significant reduction in alloreactive sequences that were traceable to unstimulated CD4+ memory cells. For mappable alloreactive CD4+ clones, the mean Treg-derived fraction was nearly 70% with siplizumab and 25% to 30% in controls. Roughly 75-95% of proliferating CD4+ or CD8+ clones lacked a naive or memory phenotype that could be assigned.

Assay: immunoSEQ multiplex PCR; the TCRdb copy retains only in-frame clones and omits some. The sample includes some 100,000 clones, about nine tenths of them seen just once. V was trimmed by 3 bases and J by 2 bases, leaving 10 bases between them. Germline CDR1 is LNHDA and CDR2 is SQIVND (reference sequence). The CDR3 runs 14 residues. For this clone: Its specificity is unknown.

This TCR came from a human donor in good health. Some clones in this sample may be carry-over from other donors' samples. V is TRBV19 and J is TRBJ2-5; D gene unclear. Sequenced input: CD4+ T cells sorted from blood. The CDR3 DNA is TGTGCCAGTAGTATGATGGGTGTTCAAGAGACCCAGTACTTC. Its translation: CASSMMGVQETQYF. The complete variable domain, with remaining parts taken from reference TRBV19 and TRBJ2-5, reads DGGITQSPKYLFRKEGQNVTLSCEQNLNHDAMYWYRQDPGQGLRLIYYSQIVNDFQKGDIAEGYSVSREKKESFPLTVTSAQKNPTAFYLCASSMMGVQETQYFGPGTRLLVL.